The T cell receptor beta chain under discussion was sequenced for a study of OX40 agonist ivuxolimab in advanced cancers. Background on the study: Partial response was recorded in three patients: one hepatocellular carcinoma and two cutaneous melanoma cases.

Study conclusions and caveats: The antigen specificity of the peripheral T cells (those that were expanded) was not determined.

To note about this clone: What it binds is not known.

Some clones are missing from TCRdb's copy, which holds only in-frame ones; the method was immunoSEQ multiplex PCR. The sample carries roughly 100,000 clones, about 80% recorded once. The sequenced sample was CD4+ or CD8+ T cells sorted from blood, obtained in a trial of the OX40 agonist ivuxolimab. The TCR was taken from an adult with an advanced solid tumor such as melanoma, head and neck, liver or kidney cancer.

CDR3 sequence: CASSRKAGGAPETQYF. The CDR3 DNA reads TGTGCCAGCTCACGTAAGGCGGGAGGCGCCCCGGAGACCCAGTACTTC. The chain links TRBV18 to TRBJ2-5; 8 bases line up with TRBD2. CDR3 length equals 16 residues. Unmatched junction bases numbered 12, after V lost 4 bases and J lost 5 bases. Germline CDR1 is KGHSH and CDR2 is LQKENI. Drawing the rest from reference TRBV18 and TRBJ2-5, the complete variable domain is NAGVMQNPRHLVRRRGQEARLRCSPMKGHSHVYWYRQLPEEGLKFMVYLQKENIIDESGMPKERFSAEFPKEGPSILRIQQVVRGDSAAYFCASSRKAGGAPETQYFGPGTRLLVL.